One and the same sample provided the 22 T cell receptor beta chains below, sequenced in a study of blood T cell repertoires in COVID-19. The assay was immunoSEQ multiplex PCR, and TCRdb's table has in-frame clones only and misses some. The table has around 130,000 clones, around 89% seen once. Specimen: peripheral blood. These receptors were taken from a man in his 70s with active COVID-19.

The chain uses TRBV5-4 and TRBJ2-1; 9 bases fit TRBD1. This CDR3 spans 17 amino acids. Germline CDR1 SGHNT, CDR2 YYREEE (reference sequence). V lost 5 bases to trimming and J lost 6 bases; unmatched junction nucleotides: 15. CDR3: CASRPAPGQGGINEQFF. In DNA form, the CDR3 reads TGTGCCAGCAGGCCGGCTCCGGGACAGGGAGGAATCAATGAGCAGTTCTTC.

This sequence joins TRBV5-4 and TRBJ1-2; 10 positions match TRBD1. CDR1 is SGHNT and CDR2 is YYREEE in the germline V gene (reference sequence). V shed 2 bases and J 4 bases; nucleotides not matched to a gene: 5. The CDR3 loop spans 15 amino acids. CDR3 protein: CASSLRQGAGYGYTF. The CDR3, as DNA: TGTGCCAGCAGCTTAAGACAGGGGGCGGGCTATGGCTACACCTTC.

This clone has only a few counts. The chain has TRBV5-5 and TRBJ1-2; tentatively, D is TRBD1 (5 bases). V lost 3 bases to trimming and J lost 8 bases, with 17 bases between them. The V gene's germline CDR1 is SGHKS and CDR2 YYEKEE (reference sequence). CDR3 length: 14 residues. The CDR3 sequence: CASSWGGAERGYTF. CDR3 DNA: TGTGCCAGCAGCTGGGGTGGGGCAGAGAGAGGCTACACCTTC.

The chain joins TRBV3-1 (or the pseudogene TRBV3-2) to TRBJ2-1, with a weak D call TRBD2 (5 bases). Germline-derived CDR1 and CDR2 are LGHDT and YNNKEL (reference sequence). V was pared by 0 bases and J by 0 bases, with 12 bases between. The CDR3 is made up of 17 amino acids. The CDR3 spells CASSQEAGIDSYNEQFF. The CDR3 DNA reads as TGTGCCAGCAGCCAAGAGGCCGGGATCGACTCCTACAATGAGCAGTTCTTC.

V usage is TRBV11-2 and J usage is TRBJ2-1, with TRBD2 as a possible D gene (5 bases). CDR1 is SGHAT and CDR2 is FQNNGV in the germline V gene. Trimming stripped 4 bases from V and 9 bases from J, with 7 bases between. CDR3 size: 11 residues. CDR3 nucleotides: TGTGCCAGCAGCTCTGCGGGTGAGCAGTTCTTC. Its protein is CASSSAGEQFF. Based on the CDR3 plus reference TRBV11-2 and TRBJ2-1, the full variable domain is EAGVAQSPRYKIIEKRQSVAFWCNPISGHATLYWYQQILGQGPKLLIQFQNNGVVDDSQLPKDRFSAERLKGVDSTLKIQPAKLEDSAVYLCASSSAGEQFFGPGTRLTVL.

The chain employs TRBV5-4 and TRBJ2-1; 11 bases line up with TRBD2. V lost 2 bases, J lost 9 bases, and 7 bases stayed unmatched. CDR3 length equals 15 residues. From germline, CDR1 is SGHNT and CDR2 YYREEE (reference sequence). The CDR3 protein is CASSFGLAGGGEQFF. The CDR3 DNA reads TGTGCCAGCAGCTTTGGGCTAGCGGGAGGTGGTGAGCAGTTCTTC. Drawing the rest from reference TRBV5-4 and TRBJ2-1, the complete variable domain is ETGVTQSPTHLIKTRGQQVTLRCSSQSGHNTVSWYQQALGQGPQFIFQYYREEENGRGNFPPRFSGLQFPNYSSELNVNALELDDSALYLCASSFGLAGGGEQFFGPGTRLTVL.

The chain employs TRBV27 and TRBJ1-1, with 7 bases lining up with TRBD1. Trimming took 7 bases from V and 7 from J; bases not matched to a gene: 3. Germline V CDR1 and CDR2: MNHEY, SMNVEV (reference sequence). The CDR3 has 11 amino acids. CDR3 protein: CASMGQIEAFF. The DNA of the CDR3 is TGTGCCAGCATGGGACAGATTGAAGCTTTCTTT.

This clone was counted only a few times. The CDR3 loop is CASSDGTGREAFF. DNA of the CDR3: TGTGCCAGCAGTGACGGGACAGGAAGGGAAGCTTTCTTT. V is TRBV6-4 and J is TRBJ1-1, with TRBD1 matching over 8 bases. The CDR3 is 13 residues long. From germline, CDR1 is MRHNA and CDR2 SNTAGT. V lost 2 bases and J lost 8; bases outside the gene matches: 4.

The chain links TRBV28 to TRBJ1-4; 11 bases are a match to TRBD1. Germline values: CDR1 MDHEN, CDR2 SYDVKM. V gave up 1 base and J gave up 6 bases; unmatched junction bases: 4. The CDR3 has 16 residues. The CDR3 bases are TGTGCCAGCAGTTTATCCCCGGGACAGGGGGATGAAAAACTGTTTTTT. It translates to CASSLSPGQGDEKLFF.

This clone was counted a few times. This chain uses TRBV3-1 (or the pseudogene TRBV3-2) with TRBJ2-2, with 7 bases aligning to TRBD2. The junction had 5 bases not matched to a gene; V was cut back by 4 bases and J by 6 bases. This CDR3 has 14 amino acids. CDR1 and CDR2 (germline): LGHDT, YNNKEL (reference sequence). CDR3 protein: CASSLRLAPGELFF. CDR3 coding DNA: TGTGCCAGCAGCCTAAGACTAGCCCCCGGGGAGCTGTTTTTT.

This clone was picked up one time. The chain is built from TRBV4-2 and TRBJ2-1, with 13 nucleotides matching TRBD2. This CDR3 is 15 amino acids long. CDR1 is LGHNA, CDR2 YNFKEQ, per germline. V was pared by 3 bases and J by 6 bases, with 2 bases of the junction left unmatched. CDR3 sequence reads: CASSQGLAGLNEQFF. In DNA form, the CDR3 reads TGTGCCAGCAGCCAGGGACTAGCGGGACTCAATGAGCAGTTCTTC.

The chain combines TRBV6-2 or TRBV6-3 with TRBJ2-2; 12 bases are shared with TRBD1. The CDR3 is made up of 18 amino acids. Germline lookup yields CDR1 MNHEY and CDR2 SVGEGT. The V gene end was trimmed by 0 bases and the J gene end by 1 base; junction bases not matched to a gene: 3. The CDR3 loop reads CASSYSGQGARNTGELFF. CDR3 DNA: TGTGCCAGCAGTTACTCGGGACAGGGGGCGAGGAACACCGGGGAGCTGTTTTTT.

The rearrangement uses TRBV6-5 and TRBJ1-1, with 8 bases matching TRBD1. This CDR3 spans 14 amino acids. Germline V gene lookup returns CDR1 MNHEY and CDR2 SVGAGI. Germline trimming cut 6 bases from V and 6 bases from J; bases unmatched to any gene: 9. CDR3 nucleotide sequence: TGTGCCAGCAGGCTTACAGGGGGAAGGGCTGAAGCTTTCTTT. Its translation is CASRLTGGRAEAFF.

The CDR3 loop is CASRTGQFNSGNTIYF. The CDR3 coding sequence is TGTGCCAGTAGGACGGGACAGTTTAACTCTGGAAACACCATATATTTT. V gene TRBV19 combines with J gene TRBJ1-3; TRBD1 agrees at 7 bases. Germline V gene sequence: CDR1 LNHDA, CDR2 SQIVND (reference sequence). Trimming cost V 6 bases and J 0 bases; bases outside gene matches: 8. This CDR3 has 16 residues.

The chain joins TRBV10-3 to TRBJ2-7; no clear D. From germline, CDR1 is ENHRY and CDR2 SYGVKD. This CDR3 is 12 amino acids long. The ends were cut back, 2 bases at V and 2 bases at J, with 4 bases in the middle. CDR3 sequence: CAISESPYEQYF. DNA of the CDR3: TGTGCCATCAGTGAGAGCCCCTACGAGCAGTACTTC.

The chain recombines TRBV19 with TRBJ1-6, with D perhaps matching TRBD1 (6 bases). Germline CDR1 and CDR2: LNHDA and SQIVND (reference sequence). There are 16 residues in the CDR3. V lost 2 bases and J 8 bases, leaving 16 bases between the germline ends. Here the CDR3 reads CASSINGQGNDSPLHF. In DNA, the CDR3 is TGTGCCAGTAGTATAAATGGGCAGGGGAATGATTCACCCCTCCACTTT.

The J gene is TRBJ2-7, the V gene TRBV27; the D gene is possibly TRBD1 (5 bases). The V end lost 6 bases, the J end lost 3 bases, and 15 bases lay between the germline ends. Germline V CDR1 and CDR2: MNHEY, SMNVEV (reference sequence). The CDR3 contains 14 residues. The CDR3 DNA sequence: TGTGCCAGCAGGCCCGTGGGGCCTTTCTACGAGCAGTACTTC. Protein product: CASRPVGPFYEQYF.

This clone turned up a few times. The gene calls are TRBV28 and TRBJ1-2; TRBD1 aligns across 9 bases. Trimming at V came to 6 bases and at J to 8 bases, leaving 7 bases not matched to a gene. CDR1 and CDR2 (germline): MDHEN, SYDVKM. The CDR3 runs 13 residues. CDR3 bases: TGTGCCAGCAGCAGGGACAGGGTTGACGGCTACACCTTC. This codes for CASSRDRVDGYTF.

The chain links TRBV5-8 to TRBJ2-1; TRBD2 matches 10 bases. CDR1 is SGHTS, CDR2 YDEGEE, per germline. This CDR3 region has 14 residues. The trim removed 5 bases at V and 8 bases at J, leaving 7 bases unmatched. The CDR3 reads CASRSSGRGDEQFF. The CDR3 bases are TGTGCCAGCAGGTCGAGCGGGAGGGGCGATGAGCAGTTCTTC.

CDR3 bases: TGTGCCAGCACAAACGGGACGGGAGGGAACATTCAGTACTTC. Its translation: CASTNGTGGNIQYF. This chain uses TRBV18 with TRBJ2-4, with 8 bases that match TRBD2. The germline gives CDR1 KGHSH, CDR2 LQKENI. V shed 8 bases and J 7 bases; nucleotides not matched to a gene: 10. The CDR3 length is 14 residues.

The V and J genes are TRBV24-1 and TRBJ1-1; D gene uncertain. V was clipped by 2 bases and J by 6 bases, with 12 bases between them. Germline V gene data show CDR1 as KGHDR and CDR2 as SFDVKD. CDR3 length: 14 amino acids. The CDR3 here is CATSDSRKWAEAFF. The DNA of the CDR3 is TGTGCCACCAGTGATTCCAGGAAGTGGGCTGAAGCTTTCTTT.

Here the CDR3 reads CATSRDQQGPNYGYTF. CDR3 in DNA: TGTGCCACCAGCAGAGATCAACAGGGCCCTAACTATGGCTACACCTTC. The J gene is TRBJ1-2, the V gene TRBV15; possibly TRBD1 for D (6 bases). CDR3 length: 16 residues. V gave up 0 bases and J gave up 0 bases, with 11 bases separating them. Germline loops: CDR1 LNHNV, CDR2 YYDKDF (reference sequence).